The T cell receptor (beta chain) under discussion was sequenced for a study of T cells after yellow fever vaccination. Background on the study: The fractions with low cell numbers were processed using SMART-Seq v4 Ultra Low Input.

Study results and limitations: Researchers noted that a small share of clonotypes showed up in both CD4 and CD8 compartments.

Researchers made TCR cDNA using 5'RACE template switching, and this step added a universal primer site and UMIs. TCRdb reanalysed the 5' RACE reads using MiXCR and keeps one entry per CDR3 protein. The sample has around 310,000 distinct CDR3 sequences; roughly 3.5% are singletons. CDR3 size: 12 residues. In germline, CDR1 is LNHDA, CDR2 SQIVND (reference sequence). J lost 3 bases, V lost 9 bases, and 1 base had no gene match. This clonotype was observed at least ten times. Its target is unknown. The V gene is TRBV19, the J gene TRBJ2-7; 11 bases are a match to TRBD1. This sequence was found in a man aged 18 to 30 who received the YFV17D yellow fever vaccine. Sequencing was performed on PBMCs, taken on the day of the yellow fever booster vaccination. CDR3 amino acids: CASGTGGYEQYF. Written as DNA, the CDR3 is TGTGCCAGCGGGACAGGGGGCTACGAGCAGTACTTC.